The 9 T cell receptor beta chains in this list originate from one sample, sequenced in a study of T cells in women clearing cervical HPV infection. The repertoire was sequenced with immunoSEQ multiplex PCR; TCRdb's copy has only in-frame clones and lacks some. Reported are about 39,000 clones; the ten largest clones contain 4.8%. Sequences were obtained from blood buffy coat. All receptors derive from a woman between 18 and 75 years old with a cervical HPV16 infection that either progressed to CIN3+ or cleared (not recorded which).

Regarding this clone: The missing CDR3 end, 3 residues past where the read stops, is filled in from the germline J gene. V gene TRBV7-6 combines with J gene TRBJ2-1, with 7 bases identical to TRBD1. Germline loops: CDR1 SGHVS, CDR2 FNYEAQ. V lost 2 bases and J lost 6; bases outside the gene matches: 13. CDR3 length: 17 residues. Incomplete CDR3 DNA: TGTGCCAGCAGCTTAAGTCTAGGGTTCAGACAGGGCAATGAG. Translating gives CASSLSLGFRQGNE. The whole CDR3 is CASSLSLGFRQGNEQFF.

In the case of this clone: The DNA ends 3 residues before the CDR3 does, and the rest of the CDR3 is filled in from the germline J gene. The rearrangement uses TRBV10-2 and TRBJ2-7, with 13 bases that match TRBD2. Germline V gene data show CDR1 as WSHSY and CDR2 as SAAADI. The V gene end was trimmed by 6 bases and the J gene end by 5 bases; junction bases not matched to a gene: 10. The length of the CDR3 is 16 residues. The CDR3 here is CASSRQPLAGGDEQYF. The part of the CDR3 DNA that was read is TGCGCCAGCAGCCGCCAACCACTAGCGGGGGGGGACGAG.

CDR3 in amino acids: CASLGLAGDQGAKNIQYF. The sequenced part of the CDR3 DNA is TGTGCCAGCCTGGGACTAGCGGGGGACCAGGGAGCCAAAAACATT. This sequence joins TRBV13 and TRBJ2-4; the match to TRBD2 covers 14 bases. Read data end 3 residues before the CDR3 end; the end is taken from the germline J gene. Germline V gene sequence: CDR1 PRHDT, CDR2 FYEKMQ (reference sequence). The CDR3 loop spans 18 amino acids. Losses at the gene ends were 8 bases for V and 0 bases for J; bases not matched to a gene: 9.

As concerns this clone: The read ends 3 residues early relative to the CDR3; the germline J gene fills the gap. The rearrangement joins TRBV20-1 to TRBJ2-3, with TRBD2 identical over 8 bases. The CDR3 covers 15 residues. The germline V gene encodes CDR1 DFQATT and CDR2 SNEGSKA (reference sequence). The J segment lost 2 bases and the V segment lost 4 bases, leaving 8 bases of the junction unmatched. CDR3 bases read: TGCAGTGCTATTAAAGAAGCGGGGGTCACAGATACG. Translation gives CSAIKEAGVTDT. The full CDR3 sequence reads CSAIKEAGVTDTQYF.

Remarks on this clone: The read ends 3 residues before the CDR3 terminus; that terminus is restored from the germline J gene. The V call is TRBV6-4, the J call TRBJ2-1; D may correspond to TRBD1 or TRBD2 (6 bases each). Between the trimmed V and J ends, which lost 2 bases and 8 bases, there was a span of 13 bases. Germline CDR1 is MRHNA and CDR2 is SNTAGT. The CDR3 is made up of 14 amino acids. CDR3 loop: CASSDEAGEDEQFF. CDR3 bases read: TGTGCCAGCAGTGACGAGGCAGGGGAGGATGAG.

As concerns this clone: The CDR3 is cut off 3 residues early in the read; its end comes from the germline J gene. The chain carries TRBV18 and TRBJ1-1; 7 positions agree with TRBD1. The germline V gene has CDR1 KGHSH and CDR2 LQKENI. The length of the CDR3 is 13 residues. V trimming: 3 bases; J trimming: 7 bases; junction bases outside the gene matches: 5. CDR3: CASSPNRDSEAFF. Partial CDR3 DNA: TGTGCCAGCTCACCGAACCGGGACAGTGAA.

Worth noting for this clone: Read sequence stops 3 residues before the CDR3 end, and the germline J gene provides the missing end. The J gene is TRBJ1-2, the V gene TRBV14; possibly TRBD1 for D (6 bases). Germline V lookup: CDR1 SGHDN, CDR2 FVKESK. With 4 bases removed from V and 3 bases from J, the gap between germline ends came to 24 bases. CDR3 length: 18 amino acids. CDR3 amino acids: CASSPRDLLSRGDYGYTF. CDR3 bases read: TGTGCCAGCAGCCCAAGGGACCTCCTGAGCAGGGGCGACTATGGC.

Details on this clone: The sequenced fragment ends 3 residues before the CDR3 boundary, so the rest is inferred from the germline J gene. V gene TRBV27 combines with J gene TRBJ2-3; 8 nucleotides agree with TRBD1. The CDR3 has 19 residues. Trimming removed 2 bases from V and 2 bases from J; junction bases left unmatched: 15. CDR1 and CDR2 (germline): MNHEY, SMNVEV (reference sequence). Partial CDR3 DNA: TGTGCCAGCAGTTTACGGACAGGGACCTCAAAATCCCTCACAGATACG. It encodes CASSLRTGTSKSLTDT. The entire CDR3 reads CASSLRTGTSKSLTDTQYF.

In regard to this clone: The read is 3 residues too short to cover the CDR3 end, so that end is filled in from the germline J gene. This chain uses TRBV15 with TRBJ1-6, with D possibly TRBD1 on 6 matching bases. Trimming took off 0 bases at V and 8 bases at J, with 11 bases between the two ends. CDR1 and CDR2 from the germline V gene are LNHNV and YYDKDF (reference sequence). The CDR3 has 15 residues. The part of the CDR3 DNA that was read is TGTGCCACCAGCAGAGATGTACAGGGCGATTCACCC. Encoded protein: CATSRDVQGDSP. The whole CDR3 protein is CATSRDVQGDSPLHF.